This T cell receptor beta chain originates from a study of T cell responses to AZD1222 COVID-19 vaccine. Study findings and constraints: Clonal diversity may have been underestimated, and the donors were mostly white British, with more females than males. No repertoire was sampled before or during the peak T cell response, only after it. Of spike-specific TCRs, nearly half reportedly target regions left unmutated in variants. CD4 TCRs linked to vaccination spanned spike, dominating at 160-218 and 743-854.

The assay was immunoSEQ multiplex PCR, and TCRdb's table has in-frame clones only and misses some. The table includes 150,000 to 200,000 clones, 85% to 90% detected once. Comment on this clone: Its antigen is not identified.

Looked up from germline, CDR1 is SGHDN and CDR2 is FVKESK. The length of the CDR3 is 13 residues. Trimming pared 7 bases from V and 4 bases from J, leaving 12 bases between. The sequence came from an adult who received the AZD1222 COVID-19 vaccine. The chain recombines TRBV14 with TRBJ2-3, with a possible D match to TRBD2 (6 bases). The sample consisted of peripheral blood, taken 28 days after the second AZD1222 dose. The CDR3 DNA sequence: TGTGCCAGCACCACTACGGGAGCAGATACGCAGTATTTT. Translating gives CASTTTGADTQYF.